This T cell receptor beta chain was documented in a study of T-cell memory formation after mild COVID-19. Study in general: Clusters of TCRs were largely donor specific. Study conclusions and caveats: Later expanders leaned toward CD4+, whereas clones contracting from day 15 to 85 were balanced CD4/CD8.

Via MiXCR, TCRdb re-called the 5' RACE reads, giving one row per CDR3 protein. The sample holds roughly 130,000 distinct CDR3 sequences, approximately 15% seen once. In the case of this clonotype: Its specificity is not known.

The germline gives CDR1 KGHDR, CDR2 SFDVKD. This CDR3 is built from 15 residues. V lost 4 bases and J lost 4, with 14 bases in between. This TCR was recovered from an adult woman who had mild COVID-19 (a few samples of this study predate the infection). Cell type and time point are not known. V usage is TRBV24-1 and J usage is TRBJ2-3; D unclear. The sequencing input was PBMCs or a T cell subset sorted from them (not recorded which). The CDR3 DNA follows: TGTGCCACCAGTGACCCCGGTGCAGGAGCAGATACGCAGTATTTT. Protein sequence: CATSDPGAGADTQYF.